Below are 14 T cell receptor beta chains sequenced from a single sample in a study of cytomegalovirus exposure and HLA in healthy donors. The PCR made use of 60 Vbeta and 13 Jbeta primers. The assay was immunoSEQ multiplex PCR, and TCRdb's table has in-frame clones only and misses some. The data show about 96,000 clones, about four fifths seen once. The specimen sequenced was PBMCs. These receptors originate from a female donor in good health and CMV-seropositive.

The genes are TRBV6-1 and TRBJ1-2; possibly TRBD1 for D (5 bases). V lost 3 bases to trimming and J lost 1 base, with 9 bases between them. The CDR3 runs to 14 residues. Germline CDR1 MNHNS, CDR2 SASEGT. The CDR3 spells CASSDVRVNYGYTF. The CDR3 region has the DNA TGTGCCAGCAGTGATGTCAGGGTTAACTATGGCTACACCTTC.

The V call is TRBV7-2, the J call TRBJ2-7; D is uncertain. Deletions cut 1 base from V and 3 bases from J, with 13 bases between. CDR1 is SGHTA and CDR2 is FQGNSA in the germline V gene. The CDR3 has 15 residues. The CDR3 coding sequence is TGTGCCAGCAGCTTAGGGGTAGCTTCTGACTACGAGCAGTACTTC. Protein: CASSLGVASDYEQYF.

The rearrangement uses TRBV28 and TRBJ1-1, with D possibly TRBD1 on 6 matching bases. The CDR3 consists of 14 residues. V was trimmed by 3 bases and J by 0 bases, leaving 8 bases between them. Germline CDR1 reads MDHEN; CDR2 reads SYDVKM. Here the CDR3 DNA reads TGTGCCAGCAGTTTCGACAGGCTGAACACTGAAGCTTTCTTT. Its protein product is CASSFDRLNTEAFF.

This chain uses TRBV10-3 with TRBJ2-5, with unresolved D. Germline CDR1 ENHRY, CDR2 SYGVKD. V was shortened by 3 bases and J by 4 bases, with 6 bases between the two germline ends. The CDR3 consists of 12 residues. CDR3 nucleotide sequence: TGTGCCATCAGTGAAGCCCGAGAGACCCAGTACTTC. Its protein product is CAISEARETQYF.

This clone was counted between two and nine times. The chain joins TRBV6-5 to TRBJ2-2, with a possible D match to TRBD1 (6 bases). There are 13 residues in the CDR3. Trimming pared 8 bases from V and 7 bases from J, leaving 14 bases between. CDR1 and CDR2 from the germline V gene are MNHEY and SVGAGI. The CDR3 loop is CASLGHEGGELFF. The CDR3 bases are TGTGCCAGCCTGGGACACGAAGGCGGGGAGCTGTTTTTT.

The chain combines TRBV7-9 with TRBJ1-1; D is perhaps TRBD1 (6 bases). V lost 5 bases and J 8 bases, leaving 21 bases between the germline ends. CDR1 and CDR2 (germline): SEHNR, FQNEAQ (reference sequence). The CDR3 has 15 amino acids. The CDR3 DNA is TGTGCCAGCAGCCCCAAATCAGGGGCTTGGGAAGAAGCTTTCTTT. This sequence encodes CASSPKSGAWEEAFF.

This clone is a singleton in its sample. J is TRBJ2-5 and V is TRBV5-1; 8 bases are a match to TRBD2. V shed 5 bases and J 4 bases; nucleotides not matched to a gene: 13. CDR1 is SGHRS, CDR2 YFSETQ, per germline. The CDR3 is 16 residues long. The chain's CDR3 is CASSPGPGGRSETQYF. The DNA for the CDR3 is TGCGCCAGCAGTCCTGGCCCGGGGGGGAGGTCAGAGACCCAGTACTTC.

The chain couples TRBV5-1 to TRBJ1-6, with D hard to call. Trimming took off 2 bases at V and 14 bases at J, with 17 bases between the two ends. The CDR3 loop spans 14 amino acids. Germline CDR1 SGHRS, CDR2 YFSETQ. The CDR3 DNA reads as TGCGCCAGCAGCTTAAACCCGGATGAAGAGGCCCTCCACTTT. It specifies CASSLNPDEEALHF.

The rearrangement joins TRBV4-1 to TRBJ1-2; the match to TRBD1 covers 8 bases. CDR3 length: 18 amino acids. Unmatched junction bases numbered 18, after V lost 5 bases and J lost 4 bases. CDR1 and CDR2 from the germline V gene are MGHRA and YSYEKL. The CDR3 nucleotides are TGCGCCAGCAGCGGCAAGGGGGCAGGGGGCTCCAACGTCTATGGCTACACCTTC. Amino acid sequence: CASSGKGAGGSNVYGYTF.

This sequence joins TRBV10-3 and TRBJ1-6, with TRBD1 as a possible D gene (5 bases). Trimming removed 0 bases at V and 8 bases at J, with 17 bases between. The CDR3 totals 17 residues. The V gene's germline CDR1 is ENHRY and CDR2 SYGVKD. The CDR3 coding sequence is TGTGCCATCAGTGAGTCCTTAAGCTTACAGGAACATTCACCCCTCCACTTT. Translating gives CAISESLSLQEHSPLHF.

In this sample, this clone turned up once. V gene TRBV28 combines with J gene TRBJ1-3; no clear D. Germline loops: CDR1 MDHEN, CDR2 SYDVKM. V was cut by 7 bases and J by 4 bases, with 8 bases left in between. This CDR3 region has 12 residues. The CDR3 here is CASIAGGNTIYF. The CDR3, as DNA: TGTGCCAGCATTGCCGGGGGAAACACCATATATTTT.

This clone was seen a handful of times. This chain connects TRBV6-5 to TRBJ1-1; weak D call: TRBD1 (5 bases). Deletions cut 5 bases from V and 10 bases from J, with 14 bases between. This CDR3 contains 12 residues. CDR1 and CDR2 (germline): MNHEY, SVGAGI. The CDR3 coding sequence is TGTGCCAGCAGTAGCCATTCGGGGGTAGCTTTCTTT. It encodes CASSSHSGVAFF.

In DNA form, the CDR3 reads TGTGCCAGCAGCTTTGGCGGGGGCTCCTACGAGCAGTACTTC. Translated: CASSFGGGSYEQYF. V usage is TRBV5-6 and J usage is TRBJ2-7; TRBD2 matches 7 bases. The trim removed 2 bases at V and 0 bases at J, leaving 2 bases unmatched. The CDR3 runs to 14 residues. Germline lookup yields CDR1 SGHDT and CDR2 YYEEEE.

The rearrangement links TRBV30 to TRBJ2-1; 10 bases fit TRBD2. V was clipped by 6 bases and J by 10 bases; unmatched bases: 15. Germline-derived CDR1 and CDR2 are GTSNPN and SVGIG (reference sequence). This CDR3 has 15 amino acids. In DNA form, the CDR3 reads TGTGCCTGTCCCCGGGGGAGCGGGAGGGCCAGGGAGCAGTTCTTC. It encodes CACPRGSGRAREQFF.